This entry lists 18 T cell receptor beta chains sequenced from one sample in a study of cytomegalovirus exposure and HLA in healthy donors. The PCR contained 60 Vbeta and 13 Jbeta primers. Assay used: immunoSEQ multiplex PCR; TCRdb lists only in-frame clones, some missing. The data show approximately 150,000 clones, with 65% to 80% seen just once and approximately 6.8% held by the top ten. The specimen was PBMCs. The receptor set was obtained from a woman in her 40s in good health and CMV-seropositive.

The chain employs TRBV11-2 and TRBJ2-6; TRBD1 matches 7 bases. Germline assignment: CDR1 SGHAT and CDR2 FQNNGV. The CDR3 runs 16 residues. V dropped 4 bases and J dropped 1; count of bases not matched to a gene: 4. The CDR3: CASSSMDRSGANVLTF. The CDR3 nucleotides are TGTGCCAGCAGCTCGATGGACAGGTCTGGGGCCAACGTCCTGACTTTC.

V usage is TRBV30 and J usage is TRBJ1-6; D remains unclear. The germline V and J ends were trimmed by 3 bases and 9 bases, with 12 bases remaining between them. The CDR3 spans 13 residues. Germline V lookup: CDR1 GTSNPN, CDR2 SVGIG (reference sequence). The CDR3 DNA reads TGTGCCTGGAGCCTAGACTCCGGTTCACCCCTCCACTTT. Amino acids: CAWSLDSGSPLHF.

The rearrangement uses TRBV29-1 and TRBJ1-2, with D possibly being TRBD1 (5 bases). The germline V gene encodes CDR1 SQVTM and CDR2 ANQGSEA. The CDR3 runs 13 residues. The V gene lost 5 bases and the J gene lost 7 bases, with 17 bases spanning the gap. CDR3 DNA sequence: TGCAGCGTTCGGGGGGGAGGGTCGGGTGGCTACACCTTC. Protein: CSVRGGGSGGYTF. The full variable domain, in which reference TRBV29-1 and TRBJ1-2 provide the parts outside the CDR3, is SAVISQKPSRDICQRGTSLTIQCQVDSQVTMMFWYRQQPGQSLTLIATANQGSEATYESGFVIDKFPISRPNLTFSTLTVSNMSPEDSSIYLCSVRGGGSGGYTFGSGTRLTVV.

The rearrangement uses TRBV29-1 and TRBJ2-3; D might be TRBD1 (5 bases). CDR3 length: 15 residues. The V end lost 7 bases, the J end lost 6 bases, and 23 bases lay between the germline ends. Germline CDR1 and CDR2: SQVTM and ANQGSEA. The CDR3 nucleotides read TGCAGCGCTGTGTTTGTAGTAGGGGCTGGGGATACGCAGTATTTT. It translates to CSAVFVVGAGDTQYF.

This clone has a single count. J is TRBJ2-5 and V is TRBV5-4, with D possibly TRBD2 on 6 matching bases. Germline V gene sequence: CDR1 SGHNT, CDR2 YYREEE (reference sequence). The V end was cut by 1 base, the J end by 4 bases, with 17 bases between. This CDR3 contains 16 residues. The CDR3 is CASSLSGVADAETQYF. CDR3 DNA: TGTGCCAGCAGCTTGTCCGGGGTAGCGGATGCAGAGACCCAGTACTTC. Looking up the rest from reference TRBV5-4 and TRBJ2-5 gives the full variable domain: ETGVTQSPTHLIKTRGQQVTLRCSSQSGHNTVSWYQQALGQGPQFIFQYYREEENGRGNFPPRFSGLQFPNYSSELNVNALELDDSALYLCASSLSGVADAETQYFGPGTRLLVL.

The chain uses TRBV5-6 and TRBJ2-7, with 9 bases that match TRBD1. CDR3 length: 14 residues. Germline CDR1 reads SGHDT; CDR2 reads YYEEEE. V lost 0 bases, J lost 3 bases, and 1 base stayed unmatched. CDR3 nucleotides: TGTGCCAGCAGCTTGGGACAGGGGGGCTACGAGCAGTACTTC. This translates into CASSLGQGGYEQYF. The full variable domain, completed using reference TRBV5-6 and TRBJ2-7, is DAGVTQSPTHLIKTRGQQVTLRCSPKSGHDTVSWYQQALGQGPQFIFQYYEEEERQRGNFPDRFSGHQFPNYSSELNVNALLLGDSALYLCASSLGQGGYEQYFGPGTRLTVT.

This chain joins TRBV5-8 and TRBJ2-6; D uncertain. The CDR3 extends over 15 amino acids. Germline V gene lookup returns CDR1 SGHTS and CDR2 YDEGEE. V dropped 1 base and J dropped 1 base, with 6 bases sitting between them. The CDR3 sequence: CASSLLASGANVLTF. The CDR3 coding sequence is TGTGCCAGCAGCTTGTTAGCATCTGGGGCCAACGTCCTGACTTTC. Using reference TRBV5-8 and TRBJ2-6 for the parts outside the CDR3, the full variable domain is EAGVTQSPTHLIKTRGQQATLRCSPISGHTSVYWYQQALGLGLQFLLWYDEGEERNRGNFPPRFSGRQFPNYSSELNVNALELEDSALYLCASSLLASGANVLTFGAGSRLTVL.

The chain is built from TRBV19 and TRBJ1-5; no clear D gene. Germline V gene lookup returns CDR1 LNHDA and CDR2 SQIVND (reference sequence). CDR3 size: 17 residues. The V and J ends lost 8 bases and 1 base respectively, with 21 bases between them. Here the CDR3 DNA reads TGTGCCAGTCGAGATGAGGTAGCGGGTGGGAGCAATCAGCCCCAGCATTTT. Amino acids: CASRDEVAGGSNQPQHF. Full variable domain (outside the CDR3, taken from reference TRBV19 and TRBJ1-5): DGGITQSPKYLFRKEGQNVTLSCEQNLNHDAMYWYRQDPGQGLRLIYYSQIVNDFQKGDIAEGYSVSREKKESFPLTVTSAQKNPTAFYLCASRDEVAGGSNQPQHFGDGTRLSIL.

The rearrangement joins TRBV29-1 to TRBJ2-3; a possible D gene is TRBD2 (7 bases). This CDR3 comprises 13 residues. CDR1 is SQVTM and CDR2 is ANQGSEA in the germline V gene. Trimming stripped 6 bases from V and 3 bases from J, with 13 bases between. For the CDR3, the DNA is TGCAGCGTGGGAGGGGGTTTAACAGATACGCAGTATTTT. Protein product: CSVGGGLTDTQYF.

The chain is built from TRBV30 and TRBJ1-2, with D hard to call. Germline loops: CDR1 GTSNPN, CDR2 SVGIG (reference sequence). The CDR3 covers 12 residues. V was clipped by 1 base and J by 7 bases, with 10 bases between them. As DNA, the CDR3 is TGTGCCTGGAGTGCGGGTTTCGGTGGCTACACCTTC. It encodes CAWSAGFGGYTF.

Note on this clone: Other DNA sequences in the same sample also yield this CDR3. The chain recombines TRBV30 with TRBJ1-2; the D gene is possibly TRBD1 (5 bases). The germline V gene encodes CDR1 GTSNPN and CDR2 SVGIG (reference sequence). With 5 bases removed from V and 4 bases from J, the gap between germline ends came to 11 bases. This CDR3 region has 12 residues. The CDR3 is CAWRRGGYGYTF. CDR3 nucleotide sequence: TGTGCCTGGCGTCGGGGGGGCTATGGCTACACCTTC.

This chain links TRBV7-3 with TRBJ2-2; 7 nucleotides match TRBD1. From germline, CDR1 is SGHTA and CDR2 FQGTGA. Trimming cost V 4 bases and J 5 bases; bases outside gene matches: 10. This CDR3 is built from 16 residues. DNA for the CDR3: TGTGCCAGCAGCTCTAAGCGACAGGGCCAAACCGGGGAGCTGTTTTTT. It translates to CASSSKRQGQTGELFF.

V and J are TRBV19 and TRBJ2-2, with a tentative D call TRBD1 (6 bases). The CDR3 sequence is 14 residues long. Germline V gene data show CDR1 as LNHDA and CDR2 as SQIVND (reference sequence). Between the trimmed V and J ends, which lost 6 bases and 6 bases, there was a span of 14 bases. The CDR3 DNA sequence: TGTGCCAGTAGCACCACAGGGAGTGCCGGGGAGCTGTTTTTT. This encodes CASSTTGSAGELFF.

This chain uses TRBV9 with TRBJ2-2; tentative D call: TRBD2 (6 bases). Germline CDR1 SGDLS, CDR2 YYNGEE. This CDR3 comprises 15 residues. With 5 bases removed from V and 1 base from J, the gap between germline ends came to 12 bases. CDR3 region: CASRGYGGNTGELFF. CDR3 DNA sequence: TGTGCCAGCAGAGGTTACGGGGGGAACACCGGGGAGCTGTTTTTT.

The chain is built from TRBV4-3 and TRBJ1-2; the D gene is possibly TRBD1 (6 bases). Germline loops: CDR1 LGHNA, CDR2 YSLEER. Between the trimmed V and J ends, which lost 0 bases and 7 bases, there was a span of 15 bases. The length of the CDR3 is 15 residues. In DNA, the CDR3 is TGCGCCAGCAGCCAAGATGGCAGGGGTTACAGTGGCTACACCTTC. This codes for CASSQDGRGYSGYTF.

This rearrangement joins TRBV5-1 to TRBJ2-3, with unresolved D. In germline, CDR1 is SGHRS, CDR2 YFSETQ. The V end lost 1 base, the J end lost 2 bases, and 11 bases lay between the germline ends. The CDR3 covers 15 residues. The chain's CDR3 is CASSLLGGYTDTQYF. The CDR3 nucleotides read TGCGCCAGCAGCTTGCTCGGCGGTTACACAGATACGCAGTATTTT. The full variable domain, rest sourced from reference TRBV5-1 and TRBJ2-3, is KAGVTQTPRYLIKTRGQQVTLSCSPISGHRSVSWYQQTPGQGLQFLFEYFSETQRNKGNFPGRFSGRQFSNSRSEMNVSTLELGDSALYLCASSLLGGYTDTQYFGPGTRLTVL.

Ten or more counts support this clone. The genes are TRBV4-1 and TRBJ1-1; D unclear. Germline CDR1 reads MGHRA; CDR2 reads YSYEKL. V gave up 6 bases and J gave up 1 base, with 6 bases separating them. The CDR3 has 12 residues. The CDR3 bases are TGCGCCAGCAGGACGGGGAACACTGAAGCTTTCTTT. Amino acid sequence: CASRTGNTEAFF.

The gene calls are TRBV4-3 and TRBJ1-2; maybe TRBD1 (6 bases). Trimming cost V 0 bases and J 8 bases, with 22 bases left between them. CDR3 size: 17 residues. The germline CDR1 and CDR2 sequences are LGHNA and YSLEER. The CDR3 reads CASSQDLQGRVRGGYTF. The CDR3 DNA reads TGCGCCAGCAGCCAAGATTTGCAGGGGCGGGTTCGAGGCGGCTACACCTTC.